Detailed here is one T cell receptor (beta chain). This clonotype was observed a handful of times. Its cognate antigen has yet to be identified. Nothing much larger sits one base from this clone, and base qualities are not available. Ficoll-Paque density gradient centrifugation was the method used to isolate PBMCs. The entry originates in a study of T-cell memory formation after mild COVID-19 (dated by TCRdb to about 2021). The study in broad terms: TCR sequence clusters from the two donors were largely donor specific. The cohort was made up of two young adult volunteers, one female and one male, who were previously healthy. T-cell clones expanding and contracting after mild COVID-19 in a couple of donors were tracked by longitudinal TCRalpha and TCRbeta repertoire sequencing.

On the study overall, not on this receptor specifically: The study included only a couple of mild cases, and larger cohorts that include severe cases with pre-infection samples were judged to be necessary. Some responding clones were detected in pre-infection memory, suggesting pre-existing cross-reactive memory T cells joined the SARS-CoV-2 response. Contracting CD4+ clones turned up mainly in the CM and EM memory subsets, whereas EMRA was where CD8+ clones were enriched. Clones that contracted from day 15 to 85 showed balanced CD4/CD8 phenotypes, whereas a second wave of clones that expanded from day 15 to 37 leaned towards CD4+. Whether the second-wave clones peaking on day 37 were SARS-CoV-2 specific was not confirmed.

CDR1 and CDR2, looked up from the germline V gene, are KGHSH and LQKENI. Spanning cysteine to phenylalanine, the CDR3 consists of 15 amino acids. Only the CDR3 DNA is retained, 45 bases long and in frame from the first base. V and J are truncated by 4 bases and 4 bases respectively, leaving an intervening sequence of 16 bases. The sample was run on an Illumina NovaSeq 6000. cDNA libraries for TCRalpha and TCRbeta were prepared by 5'RACE using constant-segment primers, with sample barcodes and unique molecular identifiers added. RNA was extracted from every sample with Trizol reagent. Library amplification was performed in two PCR steps, and a second sample barcode and Illumina TruSeq adapters were introduced in the second step. The libraries were sequenced on an Illumina NovaSeq using 2 x 150 bp paired-end reads. In the original analysis: The reads were demultiplexed and collapsed into UMI-guided consensus sequences using migec v1.2.7. Using mixcr v2.1.11, the UMI consensuses were aligned to TRA and TRB V and J templates and assembled into clonotypes. A clonotype was counted as expanded or contracted only when both edgeR and NoisET called the clonotype significant, with the noise models trained on biological replicates. For edgeR calls, the cutoffs were a false discovery rate-adjusted p below 0.01 and a log2 fold-change threshold of 1. As an exploratory analysis of dynamics, max-normalized trajectories of the 1000 most abundant clonotypes were examined by PCA with hierarchical clustering. Each responding clone was given a CD4 or CD8 phenotype based on the CD4+ and CD8+ repertoires, which had been sequenced separately. TCRdb passed the public sequencing reads through fastp at Q25 and MiXCR, retaining productive beta sequences. Rows with one shared CDR3 protein collapse into an entry with the most common genes and DNA. Here the V and J calls rest on TCRdb's processing, not on the authors' analysis. The sample table shows a few hundred thousand distinct CDR3 sequences, and around 10% are seen once. The ten largest clones add up to 20% to 25% of the sample.

The sample was PBMCs or a T cell subset sorted from them (not recorded which). This TCR was recovered from a man aged 18-30 years who had mild COVID-19 (a few samples of this study predate the infection). The sample titles of this study are shuffled in the database, so cell type and time point are left out; the donor was told from shared clones. The chain joins TRBV18 to TRBJ1-2, and possibly TRBD1, on 5 matching bases. Here the CDR3 is given as CASSLQGTGGYGYTF. The DNA sequence follows: TGTGCCAGCTCACTCCAGGGTACCGGTGGCTATGGCTACACCTTC. Where the CDR3 stops, the reference TRBV18 and TRBJ1-2 genes take over; the full variable domain is NAGVMQNPRHLVRRRGQEARLRCSPMKGHSHVYWYRQLPEEGLKFMVYLQKENIIDESGMPKERFSAEFPKEGPSILRIQQVVRGDSAAYFCASSLQGTGGYGYTFGSGTRLTVV.